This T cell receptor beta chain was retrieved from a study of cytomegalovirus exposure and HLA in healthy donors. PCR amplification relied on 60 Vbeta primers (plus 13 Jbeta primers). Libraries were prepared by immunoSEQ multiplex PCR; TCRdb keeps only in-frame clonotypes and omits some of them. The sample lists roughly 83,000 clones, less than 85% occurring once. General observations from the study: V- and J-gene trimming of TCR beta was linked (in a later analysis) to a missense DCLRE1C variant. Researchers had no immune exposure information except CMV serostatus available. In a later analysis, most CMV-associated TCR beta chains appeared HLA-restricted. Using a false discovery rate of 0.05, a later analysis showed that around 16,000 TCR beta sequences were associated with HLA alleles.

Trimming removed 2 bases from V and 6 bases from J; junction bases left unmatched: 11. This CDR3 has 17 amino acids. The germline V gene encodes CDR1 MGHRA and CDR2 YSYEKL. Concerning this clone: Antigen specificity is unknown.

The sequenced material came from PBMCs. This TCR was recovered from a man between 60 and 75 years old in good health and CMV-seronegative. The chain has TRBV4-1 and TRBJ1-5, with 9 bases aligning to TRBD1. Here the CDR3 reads CASSQSSGTGLTQPQHF. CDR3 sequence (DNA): TGCGCCAGCAGCCAATCCTCCGGGACAGGGCTTACTCAGCCCCAGCATTTT.